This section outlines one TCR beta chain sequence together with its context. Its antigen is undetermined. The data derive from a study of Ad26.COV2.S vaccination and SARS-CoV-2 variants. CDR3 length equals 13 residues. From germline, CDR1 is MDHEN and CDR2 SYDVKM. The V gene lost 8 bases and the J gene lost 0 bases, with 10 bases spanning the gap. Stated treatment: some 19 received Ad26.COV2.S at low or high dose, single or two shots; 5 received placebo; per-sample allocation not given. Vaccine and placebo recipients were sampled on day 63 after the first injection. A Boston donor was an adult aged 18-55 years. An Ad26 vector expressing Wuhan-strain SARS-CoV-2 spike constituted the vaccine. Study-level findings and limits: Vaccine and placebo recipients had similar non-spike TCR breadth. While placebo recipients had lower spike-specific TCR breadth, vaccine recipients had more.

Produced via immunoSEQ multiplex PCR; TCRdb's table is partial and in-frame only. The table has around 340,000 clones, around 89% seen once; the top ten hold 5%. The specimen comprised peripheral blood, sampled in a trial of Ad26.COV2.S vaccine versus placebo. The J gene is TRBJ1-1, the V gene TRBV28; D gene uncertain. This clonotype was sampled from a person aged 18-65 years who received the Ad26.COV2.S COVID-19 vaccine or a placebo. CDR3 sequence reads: CASFAVLNTEAFF. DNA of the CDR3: TGTGCCAGCTTCGCAGTCTTGAACACTGAAGCTTTCTTT.